This T cell receptor beta chain was documented in a study of control samples from healthy donors and cancer patients. Clones were read by immunoSEQ multiplex PCR, and TCRdb kept only the in-frame ones, dropping some. The sample consists of around 140,000 clones, 90% of them appearing once. V lost 3 bases, J lost 5 bases, and 9 bases stayed unmatched. This CDR3 region has 15 residues. Germline V gene data show CDR1 as MGHRA and CDR2 as YSYEKL. The chain recombines TRBV4-1 with TRBJ1-1; 7 bases match TRBD1. The origin of this receptor is a middle-aged man in good health. The sequencing input was blood. The CDR3 here is CASSQLGGGGTEAFF. As DNA, the CDR3 is TGCGCCAGCAGCCAGCTAGGGGGCGGAGGGACTGAAGCTTTCTTT.